Listed here are 2 T cell receptor beta chains from one sample, sequenced in a study of CD8 T cells in ankylosing spondylitis (dated by TCRdb to 2017 to 2019). Libraries were prepared through 5' RACE. These reads were obtained on an Illumina HiSeq 2500. TCRdb reanalyzed the raw reads on its own, using fastp at Q25 for trimming and MiXCR for clone calling, and kept in-frame beta chains. Every entry covers one CDR3 protein and lists the most common genes and DNA from its rows. This sample gives some 840,000 distinct CDR3 sequences in total; about an eighth of them show up just once. 0.51% of the sample is held by the ten biggest clonotypes. The antigens these receptors bind are not known. Overall results and qualifications from the work: A TCR beta motif of several highly homologous amino acid variants appeared characteristic of blood from ankylosing spondylitis patients.

Source material: blood, either unsorted or a sorted T cell fraction (not recorded which). The receptors come from a male donor with ankylosing spondylitis.

The chain recombines TRBV28 with TRBJ1-2, with D uncertain. This CDR3 is 13 amino acids long. Germline-derived CDR1 and CDR2 are MDHEN and SYDVKM. Trimming removed 5 bases at V and 4 bases at J, with 11 bases between. In DNA, the CDR3 is TGTGCCAGCAGTCCTAGGGTGTCCTATGGCTACACCTTC. Amino acids: CASSPRVSYGYTF.

This chain connects TRBV7-2 to TRBJ2-5; the match to TRBD1 covers 7 bases. The CDR3 spans 14 residues. With V trimmed by 3 bases and J by 2 bases, 3 bases remained unmatched. Germline CDR1 SGHTA, CDR2 FQGNSA. CDR3 loop: CASSFDRAQETQYF. The CDR3 region has the DNA TGTGCCAGCAGCTTCGACAGGGCTCAAGAGACCCAGTACTTC.